The clone carrying this T cell receptor (beta chain) was counted at least ten times. Using its own MiXCR run on the 5' RACE reads, TCRdb lists one record per CDR3 protein. This repertoire shows around 690,000 distinct CDR3 sequences, 21% found once; its top ten account for about 4.3%. This record belongs to a study of identical twins. The sample also formed part of further work on T cells expressing NK-cell markers.

The source is a woman aged 18-35 years in good health. Sequencing was done on a sample of PBMCs.

The CDR3 nucleotides read TGTGCCAGCAGTTCGGAAGCGGCTGAAGCTTTCTTT. Translating it yields CASSSEAAEAFF. This rearrangement joins TRBV12-3 or TRBV12-4 to TRBJ1-1; no reliable D call. Trimming pared 4 bases from V and 6 bases from J, leaving 9 bases between. This CDR3 comprises 12 residues.